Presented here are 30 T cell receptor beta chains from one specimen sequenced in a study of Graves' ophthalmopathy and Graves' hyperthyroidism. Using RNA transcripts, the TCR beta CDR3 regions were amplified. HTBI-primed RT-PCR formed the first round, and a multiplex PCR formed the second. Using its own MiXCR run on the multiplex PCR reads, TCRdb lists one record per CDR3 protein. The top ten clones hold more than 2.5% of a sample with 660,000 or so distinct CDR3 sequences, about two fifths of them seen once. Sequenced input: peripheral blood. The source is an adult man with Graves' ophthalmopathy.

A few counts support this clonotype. The CDR3 loop is CASSYSVVAGNLYEQYF. As DNA, the CDR3 is TGTGCCAGCAGTTACTCGGTGGTCGCAGGGAATCTCTACGAGCAGTACTTC. The chain joins TRBV6-6 to TRBJ2-7; TRBD1 might be the D (5 bases). V shed 0 bases and J shed 3 bases, with 18 bases lying between them. The CDR3 length is 17 residues. Germline lookup yields CDR1 MNHNY and CDR2 SVGAGI (reference sequence).

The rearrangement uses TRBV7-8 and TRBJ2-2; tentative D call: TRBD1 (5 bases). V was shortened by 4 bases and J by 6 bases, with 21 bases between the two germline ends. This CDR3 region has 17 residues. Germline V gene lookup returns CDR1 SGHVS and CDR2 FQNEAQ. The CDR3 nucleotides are TGTGCCAGCAGCTCCCGAAGGGGTCGGGTGTATCCCGGGGAGCTGTTTTTT. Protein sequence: CASSSRRGRVYPGELFF.

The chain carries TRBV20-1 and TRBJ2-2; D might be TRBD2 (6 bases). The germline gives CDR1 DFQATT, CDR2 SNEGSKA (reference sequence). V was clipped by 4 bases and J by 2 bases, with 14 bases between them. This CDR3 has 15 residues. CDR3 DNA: TGCAGTGCTATTTCACCGGGACTCAACACCGGGGAGCTGTTTTTT. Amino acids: CSAISPGLNTGELFF.

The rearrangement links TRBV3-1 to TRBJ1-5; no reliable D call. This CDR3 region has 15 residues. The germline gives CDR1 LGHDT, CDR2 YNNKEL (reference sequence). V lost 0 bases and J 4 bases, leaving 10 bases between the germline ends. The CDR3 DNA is TGTGCCAGCAGCCAAGATCGACGGCTAAATCAGCCCCAGCATTTT. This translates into CASSQDRRLNQPQHF.

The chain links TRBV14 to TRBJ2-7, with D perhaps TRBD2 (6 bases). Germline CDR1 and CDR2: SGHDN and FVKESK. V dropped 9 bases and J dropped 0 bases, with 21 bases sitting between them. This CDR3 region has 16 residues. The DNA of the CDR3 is TGTGCCAGTGATTCCGCGGGGCAACACGACTCCTACGAGCAGTACTTC. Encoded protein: CASDSAGQHDSYEQYF. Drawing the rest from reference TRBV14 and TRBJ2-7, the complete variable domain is EAGVTQFPSHSVIEKGQTVTLRCDPISGHDNLYWYRRVMGKEIKFLLHFVKESKQDESGMPNNRFLAERTGGTYSTLKVQPAELEDSGVYFCASDSAGQHDSYEQYFGPGTRLTVT.

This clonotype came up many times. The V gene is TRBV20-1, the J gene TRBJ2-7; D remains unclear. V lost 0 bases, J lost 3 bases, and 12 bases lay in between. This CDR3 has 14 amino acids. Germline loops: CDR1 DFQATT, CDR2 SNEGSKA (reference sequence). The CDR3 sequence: CSARDNGRSYEQYF. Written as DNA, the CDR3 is TGCAGTGCTAGAGATAACGGCAGGAGCTACGAGCAGTACTTC.

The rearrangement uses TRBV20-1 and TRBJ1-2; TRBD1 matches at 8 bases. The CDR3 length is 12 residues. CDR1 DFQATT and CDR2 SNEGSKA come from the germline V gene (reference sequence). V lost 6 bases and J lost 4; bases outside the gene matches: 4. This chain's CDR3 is CSAYDRGYGYTF. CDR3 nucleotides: TGCAGTGCCTATGACAGGGGCTATGGCTACACCTTC.

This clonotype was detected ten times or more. The CDR3 reads CASSPSEGSNQPQHF. The CDR3 DNA follows: TGTGCCAGCAGCCCGTCGGAGGGGAGCAATCAGCCCCAGCATTTT. The chain couples TRBV16 to TRBJ1-5; a possible D gene is TRBD1 (5 bases). V was clipped by 4 bases and J by 1 base, with 11 bases between them. The CDR3 is 15 amino acids. CDR1 and CDR2 from the germline V gene are KGHSY and FQNENV.

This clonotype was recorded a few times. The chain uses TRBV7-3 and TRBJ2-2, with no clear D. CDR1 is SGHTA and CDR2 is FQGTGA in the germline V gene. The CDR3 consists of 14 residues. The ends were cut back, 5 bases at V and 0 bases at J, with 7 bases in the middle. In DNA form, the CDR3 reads TGTGCCAGCAGCCAGCGAACGAACACCGGGGAGCTGTTTTTT. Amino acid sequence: CASSQRTNTGELFF. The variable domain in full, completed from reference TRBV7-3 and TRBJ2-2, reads GAGVSQTPSNKVTEKGKYVELRCDPISGHTALYWYRQSLGQGPEFLIYFQGTGAADDSGLPNDRFFAVRPEGSVSTLKIQRTERGDSAVYLCASSQRTNTGELFFGEGSRLTVL.

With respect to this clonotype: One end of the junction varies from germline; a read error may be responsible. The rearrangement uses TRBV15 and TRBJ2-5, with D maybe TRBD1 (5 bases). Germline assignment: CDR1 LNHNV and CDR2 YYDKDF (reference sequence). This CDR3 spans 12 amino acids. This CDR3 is CASSDRTETQYF. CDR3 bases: TGTGCCAGCAGCGACAGAACGGAGACCCAGTACTTC.

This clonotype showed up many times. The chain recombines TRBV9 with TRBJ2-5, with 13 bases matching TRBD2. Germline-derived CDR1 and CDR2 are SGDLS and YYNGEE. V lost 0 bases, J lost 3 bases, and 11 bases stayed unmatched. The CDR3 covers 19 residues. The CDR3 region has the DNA TGTGCCAGCAGCGTAGTTCGCGGACTAGCGGGGGTGCGGGAAGAGACCCAGTACTTC. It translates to CASSVVRGLAGVREETQYF.

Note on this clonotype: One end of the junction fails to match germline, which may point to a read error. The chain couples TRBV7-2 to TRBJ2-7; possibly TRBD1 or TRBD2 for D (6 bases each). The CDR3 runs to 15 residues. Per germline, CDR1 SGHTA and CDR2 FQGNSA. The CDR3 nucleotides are TGCGCCAGCAGCCAAGATCCCAGACAGGACTACGGGCAGTACTTC. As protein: CASSQDPRQDYGQYF.

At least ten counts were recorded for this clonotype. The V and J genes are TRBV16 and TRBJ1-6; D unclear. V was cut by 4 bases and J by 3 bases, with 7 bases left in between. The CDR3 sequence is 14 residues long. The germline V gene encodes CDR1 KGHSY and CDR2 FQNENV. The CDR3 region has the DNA TGTGCCAGCAGCCGGGAGTTCTATAATTCACCCCTCCACTTT. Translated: CASSREFYNSPLHF.

DNA of the CDR3: TGTGCCAGCAGCTTTTTGACCGGGCAAGAGACCCAGTACTTC. Translating gives CASSFLTGQETQYF. The chain employs TRBV7-9 and TRBJ2-5; D not resolved. CDR1 is SEHNR, CDR2 FQNEAQ, per germline (reference sequence). CDR3 size: 14 residues. Trimming took off 3 bases at V and 2 bases at J, with 10 bases between the two ends.

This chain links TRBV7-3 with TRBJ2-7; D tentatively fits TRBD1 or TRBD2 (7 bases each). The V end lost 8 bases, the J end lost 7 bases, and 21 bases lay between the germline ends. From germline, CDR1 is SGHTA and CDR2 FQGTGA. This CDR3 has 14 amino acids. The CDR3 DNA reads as TGTGCCAGCTCACCCCAGGGGGGGCCGGGAGAGCAGTACTTC. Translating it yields CASSPQGGPGEQYF.

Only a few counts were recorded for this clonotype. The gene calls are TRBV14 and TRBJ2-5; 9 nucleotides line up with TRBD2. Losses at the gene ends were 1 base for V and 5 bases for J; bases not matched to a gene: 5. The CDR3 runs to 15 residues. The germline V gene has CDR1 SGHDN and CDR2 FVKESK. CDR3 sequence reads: CASSQGGRVWETQYF. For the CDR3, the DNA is TGTGCCAGCAGCCAAGGCGGGAGGGTCTGGGAGACCCAGTACTTC. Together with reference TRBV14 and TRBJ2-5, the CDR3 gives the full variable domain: EAGVTQFPSHSVIEKGQTVTLRCDPISGHDNLYWYRRVMGKEIKFLLHFVKESKQDESGMPNNRFLAERTGGTYSTLKVQPAELEDSGVYFCASSQGGRVWETQYFGPGTRLLVL.

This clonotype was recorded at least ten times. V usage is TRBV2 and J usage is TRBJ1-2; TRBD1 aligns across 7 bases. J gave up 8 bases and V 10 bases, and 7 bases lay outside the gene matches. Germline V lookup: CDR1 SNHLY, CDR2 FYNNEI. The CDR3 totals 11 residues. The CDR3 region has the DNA TGTGCCATACAGACAGGGCTAGGCTACACCTTC. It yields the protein CAIQTGLGYTF.

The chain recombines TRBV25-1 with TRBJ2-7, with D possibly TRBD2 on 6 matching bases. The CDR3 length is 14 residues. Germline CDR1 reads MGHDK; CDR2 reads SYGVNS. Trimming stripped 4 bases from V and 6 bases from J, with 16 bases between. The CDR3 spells CASSAGWRGREQYF. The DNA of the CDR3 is TGTGCCAGCAGTGCCGGATGGCGGGGTCGCGAGCAGTACTTC.

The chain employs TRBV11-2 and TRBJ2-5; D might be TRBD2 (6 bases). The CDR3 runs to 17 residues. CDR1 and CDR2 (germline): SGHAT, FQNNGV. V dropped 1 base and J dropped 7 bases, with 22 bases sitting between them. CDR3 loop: CASSLGWAKRASRTQYF. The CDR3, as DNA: TGTGCCAGCAGCTTAGGGTGGGCTAAGCGGGCTTCGAGGACCCAGTACTTC.

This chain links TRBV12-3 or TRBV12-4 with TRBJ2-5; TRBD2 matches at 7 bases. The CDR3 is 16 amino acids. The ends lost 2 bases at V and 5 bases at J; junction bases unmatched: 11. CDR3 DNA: TGTGCCAGCAGTTTAATCTCATGGGCGGGAGACGAGACCCAGTACTTC. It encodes CASSLISWAGDETQYF.

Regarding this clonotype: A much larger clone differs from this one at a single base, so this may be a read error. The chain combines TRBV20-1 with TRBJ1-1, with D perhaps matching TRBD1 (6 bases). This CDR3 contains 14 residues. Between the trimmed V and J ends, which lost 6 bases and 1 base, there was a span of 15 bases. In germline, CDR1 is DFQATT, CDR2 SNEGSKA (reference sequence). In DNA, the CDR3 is TGCAGTGCCGAAATGGGACATCAGAACACTGAAGCTTTCTTT. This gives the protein CSAEMGHQNTEAFF.

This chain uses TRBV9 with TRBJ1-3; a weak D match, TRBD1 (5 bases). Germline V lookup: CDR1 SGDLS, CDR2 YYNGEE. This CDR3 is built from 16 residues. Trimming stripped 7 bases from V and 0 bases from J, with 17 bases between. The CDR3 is CASSPRGQSSGNTIYF. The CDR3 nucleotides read TGTGCCAGCTCACCGCGGGGCCAAAGCTCTGGAAACACCATATATTTT.

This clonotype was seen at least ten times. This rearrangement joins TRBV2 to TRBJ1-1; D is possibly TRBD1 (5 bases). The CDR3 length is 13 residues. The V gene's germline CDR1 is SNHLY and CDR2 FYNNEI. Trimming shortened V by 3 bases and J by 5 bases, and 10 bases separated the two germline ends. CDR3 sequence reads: CASSEDWGTEAFF. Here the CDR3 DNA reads TGTGCCAGCAGTGAGGATTGGGGGACTGAAGCTTTCTTT.

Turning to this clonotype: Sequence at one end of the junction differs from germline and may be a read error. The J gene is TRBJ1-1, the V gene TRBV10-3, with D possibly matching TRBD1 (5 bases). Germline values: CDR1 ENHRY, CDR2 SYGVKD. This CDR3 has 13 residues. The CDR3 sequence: CASSYYWDGEAFF. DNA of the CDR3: TGTGCCAGCAGTTACTACTGGGACGGAGAAGCTTTCTTT.

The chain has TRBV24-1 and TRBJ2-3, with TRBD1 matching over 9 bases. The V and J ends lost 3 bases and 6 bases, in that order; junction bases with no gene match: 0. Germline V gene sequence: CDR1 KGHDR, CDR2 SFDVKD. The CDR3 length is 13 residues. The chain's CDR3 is CATSDGTGDTQYF. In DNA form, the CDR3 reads TGTGCCACCAGTGATGGGACAGGGGATACGCAGTATTTT.

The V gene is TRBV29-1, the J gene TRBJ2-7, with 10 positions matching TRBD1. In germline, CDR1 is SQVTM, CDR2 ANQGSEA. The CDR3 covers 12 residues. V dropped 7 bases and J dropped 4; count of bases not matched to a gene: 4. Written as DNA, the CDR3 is TGCAGCGGTTGGGACAGGGGATACGAGCAGTACTTC. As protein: CSGWDRGYEQYF.

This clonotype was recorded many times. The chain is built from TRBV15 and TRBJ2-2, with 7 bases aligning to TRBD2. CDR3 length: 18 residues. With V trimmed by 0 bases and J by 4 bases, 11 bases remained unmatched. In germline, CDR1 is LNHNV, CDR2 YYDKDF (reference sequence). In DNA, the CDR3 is TGTGCCACCAGCAGAGATCTTACCCGACTAGCTCCCACCGGGGAGCTGTTTTTT. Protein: CATSRDLTRLAPTGELFF.

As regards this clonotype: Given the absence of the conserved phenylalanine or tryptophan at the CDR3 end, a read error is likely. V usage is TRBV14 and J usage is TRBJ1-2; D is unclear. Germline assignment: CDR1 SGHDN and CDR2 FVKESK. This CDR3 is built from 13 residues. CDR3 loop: CASSLDGNYGYTY. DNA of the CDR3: TGTGCTAGCAGCTTGGACGGGAACTATGGCTACACCTAC.

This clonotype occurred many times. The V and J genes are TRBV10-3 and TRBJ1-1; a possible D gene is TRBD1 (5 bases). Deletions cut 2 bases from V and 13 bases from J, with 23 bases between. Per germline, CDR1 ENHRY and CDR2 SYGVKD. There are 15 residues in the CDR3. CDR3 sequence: CAISEPADRSLRFFF. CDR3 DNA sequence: TGTGCCATCAGTGAGCCTGCTGACAGATCACTGAGATTTTTCTTT.

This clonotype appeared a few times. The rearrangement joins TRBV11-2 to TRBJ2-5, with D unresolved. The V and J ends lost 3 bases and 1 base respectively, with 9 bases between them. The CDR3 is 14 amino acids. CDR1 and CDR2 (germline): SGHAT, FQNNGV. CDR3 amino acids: CASSLRPSQETQYF. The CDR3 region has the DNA TGTGCCAGCAGCTTGCGGCCCAGCCAAGAGACCCAGTACTTC.